Shown below are 13 T cell receptor beta chains from a single sample sequenced in a study of T-cell reconstitution after alpha-beta-depleted transplantation in children (TCRdb year 2016). Reading the label with the study, this specimen's treatment or condition is: allogeneic hematopoietic cell transplantation with graft depleted of TCRalphabeta T cells and CD19 B cells. Library preparation employed PCR. The sequencing machine was an Illumina HiSeq 2500. To normalize quantification of the TCRbeta repertoire, the TCR libraries were built with molecular barcoding that relied on unique molecular identifiers. In TCRdb, the public reads were trimmed at Q25 with fastp and aligned with MiXCR, with productive beta chains retained. Records with the same CDR3 protein are collapsed into one entry carrying the most frequent genes and DNA. This sample comprises about 870,000 distinct CDR3 sequences, roughly 15% of them detected only once. The ten largest clones capture around 5.3% of the sample.

This material consisted of PBMCs, mostly from graft donor cells, taken 360 days after TCRalphabeta/CD19-depleted stem cell transplant. The source is a male patient aged 10 to 17 who had a stem cell transplant for acute lymphoblastic leukemia, so the T cells may come from the graft donor.

The chain carries TRBV7-6 and TRBJ2-5, with 11 bases matching TRBD2. The CDR3 has 17 residues. V dropped 5 bases and J dropped 1; count of bases not matched to a gene: 9. The germline V gene has CDR1 SGHVS and CDR2 FNYEAQ. CDR3: CASSPRLAGMLQETQYF. In DNA, the CDR3 is TGTGCCAGCAGCCCCCGACTAGCGGGAATGCTCCAAGAGACCCAGTACTTC.

The chain couples TRBV5-4 to TRBJ1-1; TRBD1 might be the D (5 bases). The CDR3 totals 15 residues. The germline V gene has CDR1 SGHNT and CDR2 YYREEE (reference sequence). Trimming took 3 bases from V and 1 from J, leaving 13 bases between them. The CDR3 sequence: CASSSTGRGNTEAFF. CDR3 DNA sequence: TGTGCCAGCAGCTCGACTGGGAGGGGGAACACTGAAGCTTTCTTT.

The V and J genes are TRBV12-3 or TRBV12-4 and TRBJ2-4; the D gene is possibly TRBD2 (6 bases). CDR3 length equals 15 residues. V lost 6 bases and J 8 bases, leaving 20 bases between the germline ends. DNA of the CDR3: TGTGCCAGCAGCTCGGGACTGCCGAGGCCAGACATTCAGTACTTC. Translated, it gives CASSSGLPRPDIQYF.

J is TRBJ2-7 and V is TRBV5-1; D uncertain. Germline V gene data show CDR1 as SGHRS and CDR2 as YFSETQ. The CDR3 totals 15 residues. V shed 6 bases and J shed 0 bases, with 16 bases lying between them. The CDR3 reads CASNFETVSSYEQYF. The CDR3 DNA follows: TGCGCCAGCAACTTTGAGACCGTGAGCTCCTACGAGCAGTACTTC.

This clonotype was counted at least ten times. The chain is built from TRBV4-1 and TRBJ2-1; D gene uncertain. Germline V gene lookup returns CDR1 MGHRA and CDR2 YSYEKL. The CDR3 covers 13 residues. V was trimmed by 3 bases and J by 3 bases, leaving 6 bases between them. The CDR3 nucleotides read TGCGCCAGCAGCCAGGTGGACTACAATGAGCAGTTCTTC. Residues: CASSQVDYNEQFF.

This clonotype has just a few counts. The rearrangement joins TRBV5-1 to TRBJ2-2; 7 nucleotides agree with TRBD2. The length of the CDR3 is 15 residues. Germline V gene sequence: CDR1 SGHRS, CDR2 YFSETQ. Trimming cost V 2 bases and J 1 base; bases outside gene matches: 2. Here the CDR3 reads CASSFGTKNTGELFF. Here the CDR3 DNA reads TGCGCCAGCAGCTTTGGGACTAAGAACACCGGGGAGCTGTTTTTT.

This clonotype was seen repeatedly, ten times or more. The chain has TRBV27 and TRBJ2-1, with D tentatively TRBD1 or TRBD2 (5 bases each). Germline V gene sequence: CDR1 MNHEY, CDR2 SMNVEV (reference sequence). The germline V and J ends were trimmed by 7 bases and 6 bases, with 7 bases remaining between them. The CDR3 runs to 11 residues. The chain's CDR3 is CASTGGNEQFF. In nucleotides, the CDR3 is TGTGCCAGCACTGGGGGCAATGAGCAGTTCTTC.

The chain links TRBV29-1 to TRBJ2-7; 8 bases are shared with TRBD2. V was clipped by 3 bases and J by 4 bases; unmatched bases: 14. The CDR3 is made up of 16 amino acids. Germline values: CDR1 SQVTM, CDR2 ANQGSEA. CDR3 DNA sequence: TGCAGCGTTGAGATGGGGGTAGCGGGAACCGCGTACGAGCAGTACTTC. Its protein product is CSVEMGVAGTAYEQYF.

Ten or more counts support this clonotype. The chain has TRBV2 and TRBJ2-5; a weak D match, TRBD1 (6 bases). CDR3 length equals 14 residues. Trimming left V 6 bases short and J 1 base short, with 12 bases between. Germline V gene sequence: CDR1 SNHLY, CDR2 FYNNEI. The CDR3 here is CASRPQGFQETQYF. CDR3 sequence (DNA): TGTGCCAGCAGACCACAGGGTTTCCAAGAGACCCAGTACTTC.

The chain combines TRBV20-1 with TRBJ1-2, with 8 bases that match TRBD1. V dropped 2 bases and J dropped 8; count of bases not matched to a gene: 19. Germline CDR1 is DFQATT and CDR2 is SNEGSKA (reference sequence). The CDR3 contains 17 residues. In DNA, the CDR3 is TGCAGTGCTAGAATACAGGGGGATGGTTGGAGGCTGATGGGCTACACCTTC. Its translation is CSARIQGDGWRLMGYTF.

This clonotype was seen more than once but under ten times. The CDR3 spells CASSLRFSGAGANVLTF. CDR3 coding DNA: TGTGCCAGCAGCCTCCGTTTCTCAGGGGCTGGGGCCAACGTCCTGACTTTC. The chain employs TRBV7-3 and TRBJ2-6; maybe TRBD1 (6 bases). With 5 bases removed from V and 2 bases from J, the gap between germline ends came to 16 bases. The CDR3 is made up of 17 amino acids. CDR1 is SGHTA, CDR2 FQGTGA, per germline.

This clonotype was detected a few times. The CDR3 region has the DNA TGCAGTGCTAGAAGAACCACAATGCGCTCCTACGAGCAGTACTTC. Amino acid sequence: CSARRTTMRSYEQYF. The chain joins TRBV20-1 to TRBJ2-7; D uncertain. Germline V CDR1 and CDR2: DFQATT, SNEGSKA (reference sequence). This CDR3 contains 15 residues. Trimming pared 2 bases from V and 0 bases from J, leaving 14 bases between.

In this sample, this clonotype turned up many times. V usage is TRBV11-3 and J usage is TRBJ2-1, with D possibly being TRBD2 (5 bases). The length of the CDR3 is 12 residues. Trimming took off 1 base at V and 10 bases at J, with 8 bases between the two ends. Germline V gene sequence: CDR1 SGHNT, CDR2 YENEEA. CDR3 DNA: TGTGCCAGCAGCTTAGTTAGCGCCGAGCAGTTCTTC. This sequence encodes CASSLVSAEQFF.